This T cell receptor (beta chain) was sequenced during a study of T cells in Graves' hyperthyroidism and ophthalmopathy. The diagnostic basis comprised clinical symptoms, serum thyroxine and TRAb, thyroid ultrasound and orbital computed tomography. Study findings and constraints: Separation of ophthalmopathy from stable hyperthyroidism was achieved by a 13 V-J model.

For this clonotype: What it binds is not known.

There were TCR beta CDR3 regions amplified from RNA transcripts. The TCR CDR3 first-round RT-PCR relied on the HTBI primer set. TCRdb independently ran MiXCR on the multiplex PCR reads; one entry per CDR3 protein. This sample has hundreds of thousands of distinct CDR3 sequences, with 40% to 55% found just once. The germline CDR1 and CDR2 sequences are SEHNR and FQNEAQ (reference sequence). Trimming stripped 5 bases from V and 4 bases from J, with 11 bases between. The CDR3 is made up of 13 amino acids. Sequenced material: peripheral blood or thyroid tissue (not recorded which). The chain is built from TRBV7-9 and TRBJ1-2; unclear D gene. The receptor comes from an adult man with Graves' disease, either hyperthyroidism or ophthalmopathy (not recorded which). CDR3 in DNA: TGTGCCAGCAGCCAAAAGGATATCTATGGCTACACCTTC. It yields the protein CASSQKDIYGYTF.